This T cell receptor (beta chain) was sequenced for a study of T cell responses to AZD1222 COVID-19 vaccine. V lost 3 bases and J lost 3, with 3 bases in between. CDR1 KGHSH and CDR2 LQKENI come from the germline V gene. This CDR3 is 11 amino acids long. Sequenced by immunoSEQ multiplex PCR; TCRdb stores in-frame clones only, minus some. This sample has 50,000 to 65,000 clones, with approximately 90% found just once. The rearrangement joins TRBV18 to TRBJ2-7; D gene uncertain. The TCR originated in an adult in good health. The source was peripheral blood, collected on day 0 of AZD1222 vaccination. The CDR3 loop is CASSPVYEQYF. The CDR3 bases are TGTGCCAGCTCACCTGTCTACGAGCAGTACTTC.